These 5 T cell receptor beta chains originate from one sample sequenced in a study of shared clonotypes between healthy human individuals. TCRdb keeps only in-frame clones here, not all; method: immunoSEQ multiplex PCR. The data hold over a million clones, with approximately 98.5% observed a single time. Specimen: naive CD4+ T cells sorted from blood. The subset was: CD45RA+ positively selected. The receptors here all came from a man aged 25-45 years in good health.

About this clone: This same CDR3 is encoded by further DNA sequences in the sample. The chain carries TRBV7-9 and TRBJ1-5, with a tentative D call TRBD1 (5 bases). This CDR3 has 12 amino acids. Deletions cut 1 base from V and 7 bases from J, with 5 bases between. Germline assignment: CDR1 SEHNR and CDR2 FQNEAQ (reference sequence). The CDR3 is CASSLGGQPQHF. CDR3 DNA: TGTGCCAGCAGCTTAGGGGGGCAGCCCCAGCATTTT.

V and J are TRBV28 and TRBJ1-5; no definite D call. V gave up 3 bases and J gave up 7 bases, with 7 bases separating them. The CDR3 length is 12 residues. The germline gives CDR1 MDHEN, CDR2 SYDVKM. The CDR3 region is CASSFPRQPQHF. CDR3 nucleotides: TGTGCCAGCAGTTTCCCGAGGCAGCCCCAGCATTTT.

The chain carries TRBV2 and TRBJ1-3; D not resolved. The V end lost 1 base, the J end lost 0 bases, and 7 bases lay between the germline ends. From germline, CDR1 is SNHLY and CDR2 FYNNEI. The CDR3 length is 15 residues. As DNA, the CDR3 is TGTGCCAGCAGTGAAGGGGCAGCCTCTGGAAACACCATATATTTT. Translation gives CASSEGAASGNTIYF.

The chain is built from TRBV28 and TRBJ1-1; unclear D gene. Trimming removed 6 bases at V and 10 bases at J, with 15 bases between. Germline V gene lookup returns CDR1 MDHEN and CDR2 SYDVKM. The CDR3 contains 12 residues. CDR3 amino acids: CASSPTATGAFF. Here the CDR3 DNA reads TGTGCCAGCAGCCCTACCGCCACCGGAGCTTTCTTT.

This chain connects TRBV11-2 to TRBJ2-2; D ambiguous. Trimming cost V 7 bases and J 1 base, with 10 bases left between them. Germline V lookup: CDR1 SGHAT, CDR2 FQNNGV. This CDR3 has 14 amino acids. CDR3 sequence reads: CASTDDLNTGELFF. CDR3 sequence (DNA): TGTGCCAGCACCGACGACCTGAACACCGGGGAGCTGTTTTTT.